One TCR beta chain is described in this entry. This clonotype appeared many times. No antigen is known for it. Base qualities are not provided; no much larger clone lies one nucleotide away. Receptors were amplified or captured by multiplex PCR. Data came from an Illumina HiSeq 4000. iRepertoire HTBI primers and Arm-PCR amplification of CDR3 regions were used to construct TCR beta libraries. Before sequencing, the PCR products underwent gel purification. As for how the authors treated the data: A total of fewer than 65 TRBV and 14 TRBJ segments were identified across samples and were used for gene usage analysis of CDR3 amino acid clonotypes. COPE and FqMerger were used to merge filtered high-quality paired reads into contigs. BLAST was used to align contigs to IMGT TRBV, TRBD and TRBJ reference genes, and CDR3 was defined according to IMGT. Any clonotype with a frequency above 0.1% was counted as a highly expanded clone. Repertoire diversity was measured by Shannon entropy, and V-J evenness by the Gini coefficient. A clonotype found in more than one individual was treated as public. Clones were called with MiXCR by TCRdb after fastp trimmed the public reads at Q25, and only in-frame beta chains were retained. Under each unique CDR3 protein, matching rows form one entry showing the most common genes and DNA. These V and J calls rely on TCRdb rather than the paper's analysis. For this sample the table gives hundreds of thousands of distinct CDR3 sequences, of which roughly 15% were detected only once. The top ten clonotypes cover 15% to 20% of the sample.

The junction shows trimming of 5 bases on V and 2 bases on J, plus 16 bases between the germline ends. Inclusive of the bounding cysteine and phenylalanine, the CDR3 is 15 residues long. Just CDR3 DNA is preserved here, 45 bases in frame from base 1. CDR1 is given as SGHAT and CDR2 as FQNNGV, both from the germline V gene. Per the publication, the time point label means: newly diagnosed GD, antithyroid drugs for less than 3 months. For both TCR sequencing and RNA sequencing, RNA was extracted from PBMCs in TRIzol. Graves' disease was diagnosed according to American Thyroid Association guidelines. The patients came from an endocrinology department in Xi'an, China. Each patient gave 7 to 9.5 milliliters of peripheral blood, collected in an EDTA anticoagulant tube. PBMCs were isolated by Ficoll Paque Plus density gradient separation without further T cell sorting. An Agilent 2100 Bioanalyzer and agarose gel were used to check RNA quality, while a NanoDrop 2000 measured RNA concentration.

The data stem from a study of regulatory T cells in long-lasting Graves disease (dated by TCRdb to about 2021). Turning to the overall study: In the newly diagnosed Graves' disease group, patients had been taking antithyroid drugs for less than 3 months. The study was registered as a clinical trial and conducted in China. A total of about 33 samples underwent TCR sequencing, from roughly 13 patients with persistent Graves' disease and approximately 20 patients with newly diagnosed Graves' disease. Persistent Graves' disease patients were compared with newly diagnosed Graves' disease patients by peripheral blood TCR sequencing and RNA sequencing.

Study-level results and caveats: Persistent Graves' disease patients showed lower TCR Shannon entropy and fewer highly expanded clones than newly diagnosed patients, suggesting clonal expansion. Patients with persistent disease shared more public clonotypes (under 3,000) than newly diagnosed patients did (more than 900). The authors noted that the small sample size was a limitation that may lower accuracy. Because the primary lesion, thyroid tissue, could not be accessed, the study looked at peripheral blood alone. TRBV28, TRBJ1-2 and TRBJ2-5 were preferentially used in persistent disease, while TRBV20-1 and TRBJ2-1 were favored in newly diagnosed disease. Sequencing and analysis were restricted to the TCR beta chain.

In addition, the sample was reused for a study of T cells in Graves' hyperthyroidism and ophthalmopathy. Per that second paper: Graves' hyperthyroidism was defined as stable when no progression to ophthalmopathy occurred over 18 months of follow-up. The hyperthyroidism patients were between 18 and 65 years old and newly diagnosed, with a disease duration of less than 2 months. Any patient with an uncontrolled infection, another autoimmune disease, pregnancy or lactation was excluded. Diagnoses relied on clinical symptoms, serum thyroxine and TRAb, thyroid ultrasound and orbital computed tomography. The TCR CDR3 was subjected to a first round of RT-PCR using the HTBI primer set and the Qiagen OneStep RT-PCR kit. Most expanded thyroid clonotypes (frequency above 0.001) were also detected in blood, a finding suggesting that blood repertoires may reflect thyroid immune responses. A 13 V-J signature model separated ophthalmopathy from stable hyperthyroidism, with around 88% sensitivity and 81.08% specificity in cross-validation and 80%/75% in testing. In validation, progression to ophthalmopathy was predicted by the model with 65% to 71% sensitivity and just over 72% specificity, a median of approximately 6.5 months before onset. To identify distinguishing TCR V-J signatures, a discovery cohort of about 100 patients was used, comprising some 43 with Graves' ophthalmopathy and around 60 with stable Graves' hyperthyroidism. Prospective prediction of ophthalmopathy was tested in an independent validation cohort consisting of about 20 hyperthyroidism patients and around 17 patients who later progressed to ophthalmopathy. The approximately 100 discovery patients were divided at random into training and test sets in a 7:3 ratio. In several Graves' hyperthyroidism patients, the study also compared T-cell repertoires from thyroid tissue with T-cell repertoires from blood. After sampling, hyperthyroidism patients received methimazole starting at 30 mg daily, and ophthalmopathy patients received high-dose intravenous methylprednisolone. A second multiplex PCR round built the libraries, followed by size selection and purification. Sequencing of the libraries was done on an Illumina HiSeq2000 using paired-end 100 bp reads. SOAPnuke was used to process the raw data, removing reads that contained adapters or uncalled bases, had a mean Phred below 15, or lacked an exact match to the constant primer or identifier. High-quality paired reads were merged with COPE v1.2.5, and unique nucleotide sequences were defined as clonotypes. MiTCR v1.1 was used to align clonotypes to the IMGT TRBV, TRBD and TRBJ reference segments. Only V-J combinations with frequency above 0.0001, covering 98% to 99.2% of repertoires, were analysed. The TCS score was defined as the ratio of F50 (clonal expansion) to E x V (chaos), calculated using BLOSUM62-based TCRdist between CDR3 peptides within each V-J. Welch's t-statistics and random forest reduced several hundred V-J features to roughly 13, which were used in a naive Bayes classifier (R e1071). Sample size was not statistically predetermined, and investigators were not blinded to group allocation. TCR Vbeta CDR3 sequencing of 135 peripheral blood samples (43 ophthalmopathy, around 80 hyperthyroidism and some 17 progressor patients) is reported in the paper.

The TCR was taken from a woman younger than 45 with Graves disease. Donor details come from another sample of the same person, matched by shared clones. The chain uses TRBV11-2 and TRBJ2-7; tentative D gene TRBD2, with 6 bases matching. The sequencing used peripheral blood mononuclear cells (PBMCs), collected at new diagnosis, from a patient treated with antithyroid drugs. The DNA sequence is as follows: TGTGCCAGCAGCCAAACGGCGGGAAACACCTACGAGCAGTACTTC. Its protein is CASSQTAGNTYEQYF.